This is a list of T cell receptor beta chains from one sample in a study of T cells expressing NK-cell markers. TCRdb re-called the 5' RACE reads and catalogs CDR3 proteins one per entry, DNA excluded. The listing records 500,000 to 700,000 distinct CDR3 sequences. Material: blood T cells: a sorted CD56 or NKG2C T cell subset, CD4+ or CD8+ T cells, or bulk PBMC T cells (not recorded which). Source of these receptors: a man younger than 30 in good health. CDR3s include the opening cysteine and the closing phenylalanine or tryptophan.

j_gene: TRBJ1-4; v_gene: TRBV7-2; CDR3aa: CASSSGGALTNEKLFF
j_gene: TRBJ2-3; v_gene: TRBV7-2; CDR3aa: CASMSGRARLADTQYF
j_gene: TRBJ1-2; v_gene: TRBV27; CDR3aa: CASSPPGTGGGYTF
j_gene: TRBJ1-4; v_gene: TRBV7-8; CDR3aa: CASRSAADAKLFF
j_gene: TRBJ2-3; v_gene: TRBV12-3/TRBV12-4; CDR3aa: CASSSGQATDTQYF
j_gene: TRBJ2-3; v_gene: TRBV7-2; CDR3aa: CASSLSLAATDTQYF
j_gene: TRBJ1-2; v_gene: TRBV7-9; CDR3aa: CATGQGAEGYTF
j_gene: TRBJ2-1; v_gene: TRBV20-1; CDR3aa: CSARDWVSGSHEQFF
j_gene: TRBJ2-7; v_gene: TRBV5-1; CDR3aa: CASRVDRTYEQYF
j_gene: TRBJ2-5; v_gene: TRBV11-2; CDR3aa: CASSPPWRSSQETQYF
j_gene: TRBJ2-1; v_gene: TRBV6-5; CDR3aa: CASSYSGRVSEQFF
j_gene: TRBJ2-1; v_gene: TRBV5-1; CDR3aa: CASSPEMIRGNEQFF
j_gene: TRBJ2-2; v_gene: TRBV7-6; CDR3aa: CASSARDTNTGELFF
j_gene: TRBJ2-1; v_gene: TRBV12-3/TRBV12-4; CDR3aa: CASSLHGRVYVNEQFF
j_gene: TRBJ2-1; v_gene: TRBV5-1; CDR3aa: CASSLETGGILKAFF
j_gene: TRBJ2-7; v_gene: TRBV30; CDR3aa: CAWNKGLAGREQYF
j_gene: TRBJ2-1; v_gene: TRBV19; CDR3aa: CASSIDLGLANNEQFF
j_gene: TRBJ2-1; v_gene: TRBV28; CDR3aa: CASSGEREAHYNEQFF
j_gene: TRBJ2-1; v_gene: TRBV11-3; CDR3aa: CASTSTTSGRSVNEQFF
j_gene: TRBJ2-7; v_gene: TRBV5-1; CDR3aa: CASSLGAGGSVYEQYF
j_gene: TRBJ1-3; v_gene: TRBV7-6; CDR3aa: CASSLDRFSGNTIYF
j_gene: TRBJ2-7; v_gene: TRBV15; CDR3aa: CATSTSPTGDEQYF
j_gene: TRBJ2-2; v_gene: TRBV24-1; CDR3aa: CATRGTEGLNTGELFF
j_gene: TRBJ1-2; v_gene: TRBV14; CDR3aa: CASSQDLRKGYTF
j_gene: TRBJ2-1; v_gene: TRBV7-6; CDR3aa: CASSSLSGGSYNEQFF
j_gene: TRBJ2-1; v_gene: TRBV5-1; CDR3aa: CASSSGLERNFF
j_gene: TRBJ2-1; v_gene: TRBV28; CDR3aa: CASSLWGLAGERYTEQFF
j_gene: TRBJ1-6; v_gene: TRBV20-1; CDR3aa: CSAGGRGTSPLHF
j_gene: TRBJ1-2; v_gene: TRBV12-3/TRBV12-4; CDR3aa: CASSSDRLDYGYTF
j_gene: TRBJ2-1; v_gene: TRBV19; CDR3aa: CASSITGLTYNEQFF
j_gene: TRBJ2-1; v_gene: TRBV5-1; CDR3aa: CASGSTGAGGNEQFF
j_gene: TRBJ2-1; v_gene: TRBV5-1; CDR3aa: CASSFAAPIYNEQFF
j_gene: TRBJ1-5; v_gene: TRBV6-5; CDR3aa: CASSALNQPQHF
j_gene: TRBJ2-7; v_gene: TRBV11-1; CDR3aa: CASSYGPGAPGEQYF
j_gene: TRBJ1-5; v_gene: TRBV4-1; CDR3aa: CASSFHRGQQPQHF
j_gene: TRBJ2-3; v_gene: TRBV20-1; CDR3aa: CSAILPLAGADTQYF
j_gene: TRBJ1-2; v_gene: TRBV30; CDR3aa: CAWLNPGATYGYTF
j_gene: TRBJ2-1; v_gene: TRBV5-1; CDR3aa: CASSLAEFSQQFF
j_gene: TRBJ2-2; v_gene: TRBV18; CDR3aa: CASSPSIGGMSGELFF
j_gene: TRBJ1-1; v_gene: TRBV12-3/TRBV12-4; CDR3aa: CASSLAGQGARAFF
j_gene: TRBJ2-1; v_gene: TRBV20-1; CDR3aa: CSAREDKLGLAGGHEQFF
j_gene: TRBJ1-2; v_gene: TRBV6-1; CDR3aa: CASTKDRERGGYTF
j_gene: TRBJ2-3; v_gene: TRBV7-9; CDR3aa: CASRSGGETDTQYF
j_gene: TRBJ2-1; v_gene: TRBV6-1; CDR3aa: CASREGSYNEQFF
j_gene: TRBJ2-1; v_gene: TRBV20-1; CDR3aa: CSALTGLAGNEQFF
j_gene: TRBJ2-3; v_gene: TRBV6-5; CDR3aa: CASSYLAQSTGTQYF
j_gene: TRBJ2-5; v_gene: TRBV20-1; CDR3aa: CSASGFEGETQYF
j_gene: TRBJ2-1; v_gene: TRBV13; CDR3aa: CASSPRDRPNEQFF
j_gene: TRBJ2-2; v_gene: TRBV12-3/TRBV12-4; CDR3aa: CASSLGLSTGGELFF
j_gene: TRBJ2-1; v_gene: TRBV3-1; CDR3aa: CASSQDGESLLYNEQFF
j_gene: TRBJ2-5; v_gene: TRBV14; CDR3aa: CASSHGARVNQETQYF
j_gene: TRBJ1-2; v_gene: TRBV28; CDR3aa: CASSSPGNYGYTF
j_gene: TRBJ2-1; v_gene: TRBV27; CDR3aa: CASSSGLAHYNEQFF